This T cell receptor (beta chain) emerged from a study of blood T cell repertoires in COVID-19. V was shortened by 6 bases and J by 4 bases, with 19 bases between the two germline ends. Per germline, CDR1 LNHDA and CDR2 SQIVND (reference sequence). The CDR3 is 16 residues long. Authors' methods: Scientists estimated how many nucleated cells there were by amplifying reference gene primers. Sequenced by immunoSEQ multiplex PCR; TCRdb stores in-frame clones only, minus some. Clonal size and the V and J genes are those of that table, whereas D and trimming came from the DNA. The profile covers 130,000 to 150,000 clones, with 84% appearing a single time and about 5.8% taken by the ten largest.

Sequencing was done on a sample of peripheral blood. The receptor was isolated from a human donor in a cohort sampled during active COVID-19. The chain couples TRBV19 to TRBJ2-1, with D possibly being TRBD1 (6 bases). The CDR3 DNA reads TGTGCCAGTAGCCCGAAGGACAGAAGTCGTTACAATGAGCAGTTCTTC. It specifies CASSPKDRSRYNEQFF. The full variable domain, rest sourced from reference TRBV19 and TRBJ2-1, is DGGITQSPKYLFRKEGQNVTLSCEQNLNHDAMYWYRQDPGQGLRLIYYSQIVNDFQKGDIAEGYSVSREKKESFPLTVTSAQKNPTAFYLCASSPKDRSRYNEQFFGPGTRLTVL.